What follows are 25 T cell receptor beta chains derived from one specimen sequenced in a study of T cell responses to AZD1222 COVID-19 vaccine. Sequencing used immunoSEQ multiplex PCR; TCRdb keeps in-frame clones, though not all of them. The data contain around 110,000 clones, roughly 90% of them singletons. Source: peripheral blood, taken on day 0 of AZD1222 vaccination. The receptors originated from an adult in good health.

CDR3 loop: CASQTGPYSPLHF. DNA for the CDR3: TGTGCCAGCCAAACGGGGCCCTATTCACCCCTCCACTTT. The rearrangement uses TRBV7-9 and TRBJ1-6, with a tentative D call TRBD1 (5 bases). V was clipped by 8 bases and J by 8 bases, with 13 bases between them. The CDR3 is 13 amino acids. CDR1 and CDR2 (germline): SEHNR, FQNEAQ (reference sequence).

The CDR3 bases are TGTGCCAGCAGTTACTCGAAGGCGGAAGAGACCCAGTACTTC. The encoded protein is CASSYSKAEETQYF. The chain is built from TRBV6-2 or TRBV6-3 and TRBJ2-5; no clear D. This CDR3 has 14 residues. Germline assignment: CDR1 MNHEY and CDR2 SVGEGT. V lost 0 bases and J 3 bases, leaving 8 bases between the germline ends.

This clone has only one observation. The J gene is TRBJ2-5, the V gene TRBV5-6, with D perhaps matching TRBD2 (5 bases). The CDR3 consists of 14 residues. V lost 4 bases to trimming and J lost 6 bases, with 16 bases between them. Germline V gives CDR1 SGHDT, CDR2 YYEEEE. CDR3 sequence: CASSLRAAPQTQYF. The CDR3 nucleotides read TGTGCCAGCAGCCTGCGAGCGGCCCCCCAGACCCAGTACTTC.

V and J are TRBV14 and TRBJ1-4, with unresolved D. The germline V gene has CDR1 SGHDN and CDR2 FVKESK. This CDR3 comprises 13 residues. With 4 bases removed from V and 4 bases from J, the gap between germline ends came to 7 bases. DNA for the CDR3: TGTGCCAGCAGCCGAACTTTTAATGAAAAACTGTTTTTT. This gives the protein CASSRTFNEKLFF. The whole variable domain, filled in from reference TRBV14 and TRBJ1-4, reads EAGVTQFPSHSVIEKGQTVTLRCDPISGHDNLYWYRRVMGKEIKFLLHFVKESKQDESGMPNNRFLAERTGGTYSTLKVQPAELEDSGVYFCASSRTFNEKLFFGSGTQLSVL.

This clone was recorded only once. V gene TRBV7-9 combines with J gene TRBJ2-2, with D possibly TRBD1 on 5 matching bases. Trimming took 1 base from V and 8 from J, leaving 11 bases between them. The CDR3 length is 14 residues. Germline V CDR1 and CDR2: SEHNR, FQNEAQ (reference sequence). The CDR3 region is CASSLDPREGELFF. CDR3 nucleotides: TGTGCCAGCAGCTTAGATCCCAGGGAAGGGGAGCTGTTTTTT.

CDR3 amino acids: CASSGRGQGEKLFF. In DNA form, the CDR3 reads TGTGCCAGCAGCGGAAGGGGGCAGGGGGAAAAACTGTTTTTT. The chain has TRBV9 and TRBJ1-4; the match to TRBD1 covers 7 bases. The germline CDR1 and CDR2 sequences are SGDLS and YYNGEE. V lost 3 bases to trimming and J lost 8 bases; unmatched junction nucleotides: 7. The length of the CDR3 is 14 residues.

The chain has TRBV24-1 and TRBJ2-1, with 8 bases lining up with TRBD1. V trimming: 5 bases; J trimming: 7 bases; junction bases outside the gene matches: 15. CDR3 length: 17 residues. Germline values: CDR1 KGHDR, CDR2 SFDVKD. The CDR3 DNA is TGTGCCACCAGTGCCATGGAGGTCGAACAGGGGGAGAATGAGCAGTTCTTC. It encodes CATSAMEVEQGENEQFF.

The CDR3 spells CASSFSGSGAETQYF. The CDR3 DNA reads TGTGCCAGCAGCTTTAGCGGGAGCGGGGCGGAGACCCAGTACTTC. This chain links TRBV5-4 with TRBJ2-5; 9 nucleotides agree with TRBD2. This CDR3 is built from 15 residues. Germline lookup yields CDR1 SGHNT and CDR2 YYREEE (reference sequence). V lost 2 bases, J lost 5 bases, and 7 bases stayed unmatched.

The chain links TRBV24-1 to TRBJ2-6; the D is unclear. There are 16 residues in the CDR3. V lost 6 bases and J lost 0, with 11 bases in between. Germline V gene lookup returns CDR1 KGHDR and CDR2 SFDVKD. CDR3 nucleotides: TGTGCCACCAGTCAATTCCAGGACTCTGGGGCCAACGTCCTGACTTTC. This codes for CATSQFQDSGANVLTF.

In this sample, this clone turned up a few times. In DNA form, the CDR3 reads TGTGCCAGCAGCCCAGCGGGGAGCTCCTACAATGAGCAGTTCTTC. This encodes CASSPAGSSYNEQFF. The chain uses TRBV11-2 and TRBJ2-1; 7 bases fit TRBD2. Germline V gives CDR1 SGHAT, CDR2 FQNNGV. V gave up 5 bases and J gave up 0 bases; unmatched junction bases: 4. The CDR3 sequence is 15 residues long.

This clone was seen just once. This chain connects TRBV7-9 to TRBJ2-7; 14 positions agree with TRBD2. The germline V gene has CDR1 SEHNR and CDR2 FQNEAQ (reference sequence). The CDR3 extends over 15 amino acids. The V segment lost 3 bases and the J segment 6 bases; nucleotides outside the gene matches: 4. This CDR3 is CASSLTSGRASEQYF. The CDR3 DNA is TGTGCCAGCAGCTTGACTAGCGGGAGGGCCAGCGAGCAGTACTTC. The full variable domain, rest sourced from reference TRBV7-9 and TRBJ2-7, is DTGVSQNPRHKITKRGQNVTFRCDPISEHNRLYWYRQTLGQGPEFLTYFQNEAQLEKSRLLSDRFSAERPKGSFSTLEIQRTEQGDSAMYLCASSLTSGRASEQYFGPGTRLTVT.

The rearrangement joins TRBV24-1 to TRBJ2-3; D perhaps matches TRBD1 (6 bases). Germline CDR1 KGHDR, CDR2 SFDVKD. V was pared by 4 bases and J by 1 base, with 11 bases between. CDR3 size: 15 residues. CDR3 nucleotide sequence: TGTGCCACCAGTGACCCAAGACAGGGCACAGATACGCAGTATTTT. It yields the protein CATSDPRQGTDTQYF.

The rearrangement joins TRBV11-2 to TRBJ2-3, with TRBD2 identical over 11 bases. This CDR3 comprises 18 residues. J lost 3 bases, V lost 3 bases, and 11 bases had no gene match. Germline loops: CDR1 SGHAT, CDR2 FQNNGV. The CDR3, as DNA: TGTGCCAGCAGCTTTAGGGCCCCGGGACTAGCGGCAACAGATACGCAGTATTTT. This translates into CASSFRAPGLAATDTQYF. The complete variable domain, with remaining parts taken from reference TRBV11-2 and TRBJ2-3, reads EAGVAQSPRYKIIEKRQSVAFWCNPISGHATLYWYQQILGQGPKLLIQFQNNGVVDDSQLPKDRFSAERLKGVDSTLKIQPAKLEDSAVYLCASSFRAPGLAATDTQYFGPGTRLTVL.

The chain couples TRBV19 to TRBJ1-5; weak D call: TRBD1 (6 bases). The CDR3 has 14 amino acids. Germline CDR1 LNHDA, CDR2 SQIVND (reference sequence). Trimming took 6 bases from V and 3 from J, leaving 12 bases between them. The DNA for the CDR3 is TGTGCCAGTAGGTCACAGGGTTACAATCAGCCCCAGCATTTT. Translated, it gives CASRSQGYNQPQHF.

This clone turned up a few times. This sequence joins TRBV4-1 and TRBJ2-2, with 8 nucleotides matching TRBD1. Germline values: CDR1 MGHRA, CDR2 YSYEKL. Trimming took 3 bases from V and 4 from J; bases not matched to a gene: 4. The CDR3 covers 15 residues. CDR3 bases: TGCGCCAGCAGCCACCCAGGGGGCGGCACCGGGGAGCTGTTTTTT. This translates into CASSHPGGGTGELFF.

The chain uses TRBV2 and TRBJ2-5, with TRBD1 matching 8 bases. The length of the CDR3 is 15 residues. V dropped 4 bases and J dropped 5; count of bases not matched to a gene: 9. Germline lookup yields CDR1 SNHLY and CDR2 FYNNEI. The CDR3 is CASSGGQGRWETQYF. For the CDR3, the DNA is TGTGCCAGCAGTGGTGGACAGGGCAGGTGGGAGACCCAGTACTTC.

This clone showed up just once. The rearrangement uses TRBV12-3 or TRBV12-4 and TRBJ2-2; a possible D gene is TRBD2 (5 bases). Deletions cut 5 bases from V and 5 bases from J, with 9 bases between. This CDR3 spans 13 amino acids. CDR3 in DNA: TGTGCCAGCAGTCCGCCGGGGACCGGGGAGCTGTTTTTT. Translation: CASSPPGTGELFF.

This chain joins TRBV28 and TRBJ2-1; perhaps TRBD2 as D (6 bases). The CDR3 consists of 13 residues. Deletions cut 7 bases from V and 12 bases from J, with 19 bases between. Germline-derived CDR1 and CDR2 are MDHEN and SYDVKM. The DNA for the CDR3 is TGTGCCAGCATAGGAGCGGGCGCCCGGGGGCAGTTCTTC. It encodes CASIGAGARGQFF.

The V gene is TRBV15, the J gene TRBJ2-1; 8 bases agree with TRBD2. Trimming cost V 5 bases and J 3 bases; bases outside gene matches: 12. CDR1 and CDR2 (germline): LNHNV, YYDKDF (reference sequence). The CDR3 has 17 residues. The CDR3 spells CATSGSRSSGRYNEQFF. The CDR3 DNA reads TGTGCCACCAGCGGCTCGAGGTCTAGCGGGCGCTACAATGAGCAGTTCTTC.

The chain has TRBV7-2 and TRBJ1-5, with no clear D. The germline gives CDR1 SGHTA, CDR2 FQGNSA. Trimming removed 5 bases at V and 6 bases at J, with 11 bases between. The CDR3 contains 13 residues. The chain's CDR3 is CASSLVSIQPQHF. CDR3 nucleotides: TGTGCCAGCAGCCTCGTCTCGATTCAGCCCCAGCATTTT.

The gene calls are TRBV9 and TRBJ2-7; unclear D gene. V lost 2 bases to trimming and J lost 2 bases, with 11 bases between them. Germline V lookup: CDR1 SGDLS, CDR2 YYNGEE. The CDR3 has 14 amino acids. The CDR3 spells CASSVIDRTYEQYF. DNA of the CDR3: TGTGCCAGCAGCGTTATCGATAGAACCTACGAGCAGTACTTC.

The chain joins TRBV4-1 to TRBJ2-4, with D possibly matching TRBD1 (6 bases). V was cut by 3 bases and J by 0 bases, with 12 bases left in between. This CDR3 has 16 residues. CDR1 is MGHRA, CDR2 YSYEKL, per germline. The CDR3 here is CASSQPGQTAKNIQYF. For the CDR3, the DNA is TGCGCCAGCAGCCAGCCGGGACAAACAGCCAAAAACATTCAGTACTTC.

The chain employs TRBV28 and TRBJ1-5; weak D call: TRBD1 (6 bases). The CDR3 consists of 14 residues. Germline CDR1 MDHEN, CDR2 SYDVKM. V lost 10 bases, J lost 6 bases, and 19 bases lay in between. CDR3 protein: CANSNQGWSQPQHF. CDR3 coding DNA: TGTGCCAACTCGAATCAGGGGTGGTCTCAGCCCCAGCATTTT.

V is TRBV4-2 and J is TRBJ1-6; 8 bases line up with TRBD1. The V gene's germline CDR1 is LGHNA and CDR2 YNFKEQ. This CDR3 has 17 residues. Unmatched junction bases numbered 9, after V lost 0 bases and J lost 8 bases. The CDR3 DNA sequence: TGTGCCAGCAGCCAAGATAGAGGGGCAGGGGGCTATTCACCCCTCCACTTT. This codes for CASSQDRGAGGYSPLHF.

This clone has only one observation. V and J are TRBV7-2 and TRBJ2-7, with TRBD2 identical over 11 bases. This CDR3 has 15 amino acids. The V and J ends lost 6 bases and 3 bases, in that order; junction bases with no gene match: 7. Germline V gene sequence: CDR1 SGHTA, CDR2 FQGNSA. The CDR3 nucleotides are TGTGCCAGCAGGATAGCGGGAGGGTCGGGCTACGAGCAGTACTTC. Its translation is CASRIAGGSGYEQYF. Full variable domain (remainder filled in from reference TRBV7-2 and TRBJ2-7): GAGVSQSPSNKVTEKGKDVELRCDPISGHTALYWYRQSLGQGLEFLIYFQGNSAPDKSGLPSDRFSAERTGGSVSTLTIQRTQQEDSAVYLCASRIAGGSGYEQYFGPGTRLTVT.